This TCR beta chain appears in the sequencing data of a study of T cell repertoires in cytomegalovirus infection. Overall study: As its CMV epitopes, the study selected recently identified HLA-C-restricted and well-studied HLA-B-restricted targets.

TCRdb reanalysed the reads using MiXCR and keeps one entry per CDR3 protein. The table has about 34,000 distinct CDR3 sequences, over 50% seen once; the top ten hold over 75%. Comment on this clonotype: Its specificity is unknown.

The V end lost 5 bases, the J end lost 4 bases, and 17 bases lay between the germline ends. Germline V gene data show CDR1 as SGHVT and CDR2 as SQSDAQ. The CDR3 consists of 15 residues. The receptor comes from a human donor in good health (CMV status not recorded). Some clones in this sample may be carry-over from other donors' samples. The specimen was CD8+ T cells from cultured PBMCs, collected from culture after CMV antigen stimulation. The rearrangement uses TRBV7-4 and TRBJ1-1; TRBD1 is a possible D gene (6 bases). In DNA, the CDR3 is TGTGCCAGCAGCCCCTTCGAGGGAGGGGGCACTGAAGCTTTCTTT. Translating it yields CASSPFEGGGTEAFF. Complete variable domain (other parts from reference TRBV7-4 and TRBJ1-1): GAGVSQSPRYKVAKRGRDVALRCDSISGHVTLYWYRQTLGQGSEVLTYSQSDAQRDKSGRPSGRFSAERPERSVSTLKIQRTEQGDSAVYLCASSPFEGGGTEAFFGQGTRLTVV.